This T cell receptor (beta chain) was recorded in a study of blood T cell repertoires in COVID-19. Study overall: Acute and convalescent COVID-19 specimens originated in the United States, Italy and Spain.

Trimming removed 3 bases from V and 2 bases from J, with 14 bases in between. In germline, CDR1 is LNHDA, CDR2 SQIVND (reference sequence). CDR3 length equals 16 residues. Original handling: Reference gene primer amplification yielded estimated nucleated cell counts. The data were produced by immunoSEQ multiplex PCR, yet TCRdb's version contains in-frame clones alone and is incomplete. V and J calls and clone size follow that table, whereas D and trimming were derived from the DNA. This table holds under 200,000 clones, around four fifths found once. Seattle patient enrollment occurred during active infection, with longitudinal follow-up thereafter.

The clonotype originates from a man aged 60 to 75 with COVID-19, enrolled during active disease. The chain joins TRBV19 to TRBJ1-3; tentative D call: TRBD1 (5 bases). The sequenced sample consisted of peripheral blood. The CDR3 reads CASSMRGRGTGNTIYF. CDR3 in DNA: TGTGCCAGTAGTATGCGGGGAAGGGGTACTGGAAACACCATATATTTT.